This passage covers 27 T cell receptor beta chains from one sample sequenced in a study of cytomegalovirus exposure and HLA in healthy donors. The PCR used 60 Vbeta and 13 Jbeta primers. This table comes from immunoSEQ multiplex PCR, and its TCRdb copy is limited to in-frame clones, with some not included. The data hold 100,000 to 120,000 clones, with approximately 78% observed a single time. Specimen: PBMCs. Every receptor here comes from a woman under 40 in good health and CMV-seronegative.

Comments on this clone: Within the sample, other DNA sequences also encode this same CDR3. The chain recombines TRBV30 with TRBJ1-6, with a weak D call TRBD1 (5 bases). The CDR3 is 14 residues long. Trimming took 0 bases from V and 10 from J, leaving 13 bases between them. Germline V gene lookup returns CDR1 GTSNPN and CDR2 SVGIG (reference sequence). CDR3 DNA: TGTGCCTGGAGTGTCCAGGGAGGCGCATCACCCCTCCACTTT. This gives the protein CAWSVQGGASPLHF. Variable domain in full (rest from reference TRBV30 and TRBJ1-6): SQTIHQWPATLVQPVGSPLSLECTVEGTSNPNLYWYRQAAGRGLQLLFYSVGIGQISSEVPQNLSASRPQDRQFILSSKKLLLSDSGFYLCAWSVQGGASPLHFGNGTRLTVT.

V and J are TRBV27 and TRBJ2-1; the D is unclear. Trimming took off 6 bases at V and 1 base at J, with 7 bases between the two ends. The CDR3 totals 13 residues. The germline gives CDR1 MNHEY, CDR2 SMNVEV (reference sequence). The chain's CDR3 is CASSRVSYNEQFF. The CDR3 region has the DNA TGTGCCAGCAGCCGGGTGTCCTACAATGAGCAGTTCTTC.

This rearrangement joins TRBV6-5 to TRBJ2-1; D is possibly TRBD2 (7 bases). Germline V CDR1 and CDR2: MNHEY, SVGAGI. Trimming took 0 bases from V and 10 from J, leaving 13 bases between them. CDR3 length: 14 amino acids. CDR3 nucleotide sequence: TGTGCCAGCAGTTACTCGACGGGGGGCAGGGAGCAGTTCTTC. Its translation: CASSYSTGGREQFF.

CDR3 sequence (DNA): TGTGCCTGGAGGGGGCTTACCAATGAAAAACTGTTTTTT. This encodes CAWRGLTNEKLFF. The chain is built from TRBV30 and TRBJ1-4; tentative D call: TRBD1 (5 bases). In germline, CDR1 is GTSNPN, CDR2 SVGIG (reference sequence). V lost 3 bases and J 5 bases, leaving 10 bases between the germline ends. The CDR3 contains 13 residues.

A few counts support this clone. The rearrangement links TRBV4-3 to TRBJ2-7; D might be TRBD1 (5 bases). CDR1 is LGHNA and CDR2 is YSLEER in the germline V gene. V gave up 0 bases and J gave up 4 bases, with 13 bases separating them. The length of the CDR3 is 15 residues. CDR3 residues: CASSQENRLGYEQYF. CDR3 in DNA: TGCGCCAGCAGCCAAGAAAACAGGCTCGGATACGAGCAGTACTTC.

The V call is TRBV12-5, the J call TRBJ2-2; 9 nucleotides align to TRBD1. The CDR3 is made up of 16 amino acids. With V trimmed by 4 bases and J by 6 bases, 9 bases remained unmatched. CDR1 is LGHNT and CDR2 is FRNRAP in the germline V gene. CDR3 region: CASGYAITGGPGELFF. The CDR3 coding sequence is TGTGCTAGTGGTTATGCCATTACAGGGGGCCCCGGGGAGCTGTTTTTT. Using reference TRBV12-5 and TRBJ2-2 for the parts outside the CDR3, the full variable domain is DARVTQTPRHKVTEMGQEVTMRCQPILGHNTVFWYRQTMMQGLELLAYFRNRAPLDDSGMPKDRFSAEMPDATLATLKIQPSEPRDSAVYFCASGYAITGGPGELFFGEGSRLTVL.

Here the CDR3 reads CASSLRLNEQFF. The CDR3 DNA is TGTGCCAGTAGTCTCCGTTTGAATGAGCAGTTCTTC. V gene TRBV19 combines with J gene TRBJ2-1; no clear D. Germline CDR1 LNHDA, CDR2 SQIVND (reference sequence). Deletions cut 5 bases from V and 7 bases from J, with 9 bases between. This CDR3 is built from 12 residues.

This clone was seen a handful of times. The rearrangement joins TRBV25-1 to TRBJ1-1; possibly TRBD1 for D (6 bases). Trimming removed 2 bases at V and 6 bases at J, with 16 bases between. CDR3 length equals 15 residues. CDR1 is MGHDK and CDR2 is SYGVNS in the germline V gene. The CDR3 region has the DNA TGTGCCAGCAGTGAAGGAAGGGGGAGTCGATCTGAAGCTTTCTTT. It specifies CASSEGRGSRSEAFF.

V and J are TRBV4-1 and TRBJ2-5; 10 bases map to TRBD2. The CDR3 is 20 residues long. The V segment lost 1 base and the J segment 5 bases; nucleotides outside the gene matches: 19. Germline V CDR1 and CDR2: MGHRA, YSYEKL. The CDR3 nucleotides are TGCGCCAGCAGCCAAGCCCCCTTGGGGGAAGCGGGGGGGCCGGCGGAGACCCAGTACTTC. It encodes CASSQAPLGEAGGPAETQYF.

This chain joins TRBV9 and TRBJ2-5, with 7 bases lining up with TRBD2. This CDR3 region has 15 residues. The germline CDR1 and CDR2 sequences are SGDLS and YYNGEE. J lost 1 base, V lost 4 bases, and 7 bases had no gene match. The CDR3 is CASSLSGQSQETQYF. CDR3 in DNA: TGTGCCAGCAGCCTTAGCGGGCAAAGCCAAGAGACCCAGTACTTC. Full variable domain (remainder filled in from reference TRBV9 and TRBJ2-5): DSGVTQTPKHLITATGQRVTLRCSPRSGDLSVYWYQQSLDQGLQFLIQYYNGEERAKGNILERFSAQQFPDLHSELNLSSLELGDSALYFCASSLSGQSQETQYFGPGTRLLVL.

The genes are TRBV5-6 and TRBJ2-3; tentative D call: TRBD2 (6 bases). The germline gives CDR1 SGHDT, CDR2 YYEEEE. The V end lost 4 bases, the J end lost 1 base, and 22 bases lay between the germline ends. The CDR3 is 18 amino acids. The CDR3 reads CASSPQGGGQGGTDTQYF. The CDR3 bases are TGTGCCAGCAGCCCCCAGGGCGGAGGGCAGGGTGGCACAGATACGCAGTATTTT.

The J gene is TRBJ2-6, the V gene TRBV18; D ambiguous. The V gene's germline CDR1 is KGHSH and CDR2 LQKENI. CDR3 length equals 16 residues. Trimming took 2 bases from V and 4 from J, leaving 12 bases between them. CDR3: CASSPNAGIGANVLTF. In DNA, the CDR3 is TGTGCCAGCTCACCAAACGCCGGTATCGGGGCCAACGTCCTGACTTTC.

The J gene is TRBJ1-2, the V gene TRBV6-6, with D perhaps matching TRBD1 (5 bases). V lost 6 bases, J lost 5 bases, and 16 bases lay in between. Germline V gene data show CDR1 as MNHNY and CDR2 as SVGAGI (reference sequence). This CDR3 region has 14 residues. CDR3 bases: TGTGCCAGCAGACAACCGGGAGGGGAGTATGGCTACACCTTC. Its protein is CASRQPGGEYGYTF.

The chain's CDR3 is CASSWSVATNEKLFF. The CDR3 nucleotides are TGCGCCAGCAGCTGGTCTGTAGCAACTAATGAAAAACTGTTTTTT. This chain joins TRBV5-1 and TRBJ1-4; D is undetermined. The CDR3 is 15 amino acids. V was clipped by 3 bases and J by 0 bases, with 9 bases between them. CDR1 is SGHRS and CDR2 is YFSETQ in the germline V gene. Supplemented by reference TRBV5-1 and TRBJ1-4, the full variable domain reads KAGVTQTPRYLIKTRGQQVTLSCSPISGHRSVSWYQQTPGQGLQFLFEYFSETQRNKGNFPGRFSGRQFSNSRSEMNVSTLELGDSALYLCASSWSVATNEKLFFGSGTQLSVL.

The chain has TRBV30 and TRBJ2-1; TRBD2 is a possible D gene (6 bases). Germline CDR1 and CDR2: GTSNPN and SVGIG (reference sequence). The length of the CDR3 is 13 residues. Trimming left V 2 bases short and J 5 bases short, with 10 bases between. As DNA, the CDR3 is TGTGCCTGGAGTTCGGAGGGCCACAATGAGCAGTTCTTC. This gives the protein CAWSSEGHNEQFF.

This clone occurred a few times. The genes are TRBV2 and TRBJ2-7, with D possibly matching TRBD1 (6 bases). Germline V gives CDR1 SNHLY, CDR2 FYNNEI. The V and J ends lost 6 bases and 2 bases respectively, with 14 bases between them. This CDR3 region has 14 residues. The CDR3: CASRETGPTYEQYF. The CDR3 DNA sequence: TGTGCCAGCAGAGAGACAGGTCCTACCTACGAGCAGTACTTC.

This chain joins TRBV4-3 and TRBJ1-3; D not certain. Germline V gives CDR1 LGHNA, CDR2 YSLEER. The CDR3 consists of 16 residues. With 0 bases removed from V and 0 bases from J, the gap between germline ends came to 9 bases. CDR3 DNA: TGCGCCAGCAGCCAAGATAACAGCTACTCTGGAAACACCATATATTTT. Protein: CASSQDNSYSGNTIYF.

The genes are TRBV14 and TRBJ2-1; TRBD2 matches 8 bases. Per germline, CDR1 SGHDN and CDR2 FVKESK. The CDR3 covers 15 residues. Trimming cost V 1 base and J 9 bases; bases outside gene matches: 8. For the CDR3, the DNA is TGTGCCAGCAGCCAAGCAGGGACTAGGGGTAGTGAGCAGTTCTTC. This translates into CASSQAGTRGSEQFF.

The gene calls are TRBV5-1 and TRBJ2-7; TRBD2 matches 7 bases. The junction had 16 bases not matched to a gene; V was cut back by 1 base and J by 0 bases. Germline V gene data show CDR1 as SGHRS and CDR2 as YFSETQ. This CDR3 contains 19 residues. The CDR3 region has the DNA TGCGCCAGCAGCTTGTGGGCAGCGGGGCCGACGGTAAGCTCCTACGAGCAGTACTTC. Its protein product is CASSLWAAGPTVSSYEQYF.

CDR3 protein: CVLMWGEKLFF. The CDR3 coding sequence is TGTGTCCTAATGTGGGGCGAAAAACTGTTTTTT. The genes are TRBV30 and TRBJ1-4; TRBD1 might be the D (5 bases). Germline values: CDR1 GTSNPN, CDR2 SVGIG (reference sequence). CDR3 size: 11 residues.

The chain has TRBV18 and TRBJ2-7; 7 nucleotides match TRBD1. With 2 bases clipped from V and 4 bases from J, the junction kept 2 bases outside the gene matches. The CDR3 runs to 13 residues. Germline lookup yields CDR1 KGHSH and CDR2 LQKENI. CDR3 in DNA: TGTGCCAGCTCACCAGGACAGGTATACGAGCAGTACTTC. This codes for CASSPGQVYEQYF.

The V and J genes are TRBV7-6 and TRBJ2-2; D gene uncertain. Trimming removed 3 bases at V and 6 bases at J, with 5 bases between. The CDR3 length is 12 residues. Germline V gene sequence: CDR1 SGHVS, CDR2 FNYEAQ. CDR3: CASSFRSGELFF. CDR3 bases: TGTGCCAGCAGCTTCCGGTCCGGGGAGCTGTTTTTT.

The chain is built from TRBV4-3 and TRBJ1-6; 10 positions match TRBD1. The CDR3 is 17 residues long. V was clipped by 4 bases and J by 8 bases; unmatched bases: 11. Germline CDR1 is LGHNA and CDR2 is YSLEER. The CDR3 protein is CASSRRRSGTGDSPLHF. In nucleotides, the CDR3 is TGCGCCAGCAGCCGCCGAAGGAGCGGGACAGGGGATTCACCCCTCCACTTT.

This clone was seen just once. This chain uses TRBV5-6 with TRBJ2-7; perhaps TRBD1 as D (6 bases). CDR1 SGHDT and CDR2 YYEEEE come from the germline V gene. The CDR3 contains 16 residues. V lost 0 bases and J 5 bases, leaving 18 bases between the germline ends. The DNA for the CDR3 is TGTGCCAGCAGCTTGGAGCCTTCAGGGGAAAGCCACGAGCAGTACTTC. Protein product: CASSLEPSGESHEQYF.

This clone was counted only a few times. V usage is TRBV11-2 and J usage is TRBJ2-3; weak D call: TRBD2 (6 bases). V was shortened by 5 bases and J by 3 bases, with 15 bases between the two germline ends. The CDR3 runs to 15 residues. Germline lookup yields CDR1 SGHAT and CDR2 FQNNGV. CDR3 nucleotide sequence: TGTGCCAGCAGCAGCCATCGGGGGAAAACAGATACGCAGTATTTT. Protein sequence: CASSSHRGKTDTQYF.

This chain uses TRBV7-3 with TRBJ2-7, with D possibly TRBD2 on 7 matching bases. The ends were cut back, 2 bases at V and 6 bases at J, with 14 bases in the middle. Looked up from germline, CDR1 is SGHTA and CDR2 is FQGTGA. The CDR3 sequence is 14 residues long. The CDR3 loop reads CASSLLGGGSEQYF. The CDR3 DNA follows: TGTGCCAGCAGCTTACTAGGGGGGGGATCCGAGCAGTACTTC.

The sample holds a few counts of this clone. This chain connects TRBV7-2 to TRBJ2-1; 8 bases are shared with TRBD1. CDR1 is SGHTA, CDR2 FQGNSA, per germline. The CDR3 length is 15 residues. V lost 5 bases, J lost 8 bases, and 11 bases stayed unmatched. The CDR3 protein is CASSPMTGAKYEQFF. The CDR3 nucleotides read TGTGCCAGCAGCCCTATGACAGGGGCCAAGTATGAGCAGTTCTTC.